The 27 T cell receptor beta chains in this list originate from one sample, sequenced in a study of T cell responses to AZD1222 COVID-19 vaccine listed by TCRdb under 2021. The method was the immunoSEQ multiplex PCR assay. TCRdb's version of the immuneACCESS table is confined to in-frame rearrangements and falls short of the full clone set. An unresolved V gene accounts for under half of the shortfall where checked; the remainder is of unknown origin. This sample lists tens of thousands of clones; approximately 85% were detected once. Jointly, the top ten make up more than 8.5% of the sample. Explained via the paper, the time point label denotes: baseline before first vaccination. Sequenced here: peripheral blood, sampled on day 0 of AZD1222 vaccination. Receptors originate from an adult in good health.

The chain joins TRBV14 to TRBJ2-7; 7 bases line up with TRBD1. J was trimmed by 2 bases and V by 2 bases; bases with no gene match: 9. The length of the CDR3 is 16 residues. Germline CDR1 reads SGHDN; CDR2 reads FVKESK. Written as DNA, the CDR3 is TGTGCCAGCAGCCAAACAATTTGGACAGGAGCCTACGAGCAGTACTTC. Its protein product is CASSQTIWTGAYEQYF.

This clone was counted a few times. This CDR3 is CASSHTGGSTFF. In nucleotides, the CDR3 is TGTGCCAGCAGCCACACAGGAGGGAGTACTTTCTTT. The V call is TRBV6-4, the J call TRBJ1-1; D is perhaps TRBD1 (5 bases). The CDR3 is made up of 12 amino acids. Germline lookup yields CDR1 MRHNA and CDR2 SNTAGT. Trimming stripped 6 bases from V and 12 bases from J, with 17 bases between.

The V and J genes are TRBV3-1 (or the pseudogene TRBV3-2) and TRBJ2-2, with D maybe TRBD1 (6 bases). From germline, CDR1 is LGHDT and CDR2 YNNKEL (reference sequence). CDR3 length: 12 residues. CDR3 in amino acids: CASGQNTGELFF. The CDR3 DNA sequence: TGTGCATCGGGACAGAACACCGGGGAGCTGTTTTTT.

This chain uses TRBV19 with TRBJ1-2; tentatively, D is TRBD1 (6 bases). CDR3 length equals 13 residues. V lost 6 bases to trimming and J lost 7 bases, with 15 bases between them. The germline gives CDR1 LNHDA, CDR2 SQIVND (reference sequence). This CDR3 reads CASRETGPGGYTF. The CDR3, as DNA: TGTGCCAGTAGGGAAACAGGGCCCGGTGGCTACACCTTC.

The CDR3 sequence is CASSHTGGLHYGYTF. In nucleotides, the CDR3 is TGTGCCAGCAGTCATACAGGGGGGTTACACTATGGCTACACCTTC. The chain joins TRBV6-5 to TRBJ1-2; 8 nucleotides line up with TRBD1. This CDR3 has 15 amino acids. Germline loops: CDR1 MNHEY, CDR2 SVGAGI. Trimming cost V 5 bases and J 3 bases; bases outside gene matches: 8.

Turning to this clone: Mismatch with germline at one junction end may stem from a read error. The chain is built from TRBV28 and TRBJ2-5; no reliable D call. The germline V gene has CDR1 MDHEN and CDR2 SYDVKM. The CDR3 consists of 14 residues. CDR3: CASSLLVQQDTQYF. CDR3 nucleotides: TGTGCCAGCAGTTTATTAGTCCAGCAAGACACCCAGTACTTC. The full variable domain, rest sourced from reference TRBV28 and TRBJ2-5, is DVKVTQSSRYLVKRTGEKVFLECVQDMDHENMFWYRQDPGLGLRLIYFSYDVKMKEKGDIPEGYSVSREKKERFSLILESASTNQTSMYLCASSLLVQQDTQYFGPGTRLLVL.

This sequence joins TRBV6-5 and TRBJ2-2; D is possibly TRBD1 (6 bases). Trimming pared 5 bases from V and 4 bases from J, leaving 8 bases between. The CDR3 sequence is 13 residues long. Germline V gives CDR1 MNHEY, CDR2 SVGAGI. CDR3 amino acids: CASSQGFTGELFF. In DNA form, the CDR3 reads TGTGCCAGCAGTCAGGGGTTCACCGGGGAGCTGTTTTTT.

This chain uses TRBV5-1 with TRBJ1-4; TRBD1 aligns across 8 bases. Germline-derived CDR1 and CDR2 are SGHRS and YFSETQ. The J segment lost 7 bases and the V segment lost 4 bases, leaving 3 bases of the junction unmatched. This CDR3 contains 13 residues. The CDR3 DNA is TGCGCCAGCAGCATCGGGACAGGTGAAAAACTGTTTTTT. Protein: CASSIGTGEKLFF.

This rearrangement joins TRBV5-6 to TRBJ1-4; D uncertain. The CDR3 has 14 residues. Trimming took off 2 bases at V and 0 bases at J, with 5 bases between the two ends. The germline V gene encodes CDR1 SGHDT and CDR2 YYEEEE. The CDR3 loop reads CASSLRSTNEKLFF. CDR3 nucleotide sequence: TGTGCCAGCAGCTTAAGGTCAACTAATGAAAAACTGTTTTTT. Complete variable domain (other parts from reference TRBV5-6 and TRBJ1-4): DAGVTQSPTHLIKTRGQQVTLRCSPKSGHDTVSWYQQALGQGPQFIFQYYEEEERQRGNFPDRFSGHQFPNYSSELNVNALLLGDSALYLCASSLRSTNEKLFFGSGTQLSVL.

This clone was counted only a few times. The CDR3 is CASSLGTGFSEQFF. The DNA of the CDR3 is TGTGCCAGCAGTTTGGGGACAGGGTTTAGTGAGCAGTTCTTC. The chain joins TRBV28 to TRBJ2-1, with 9 bases fitting TRBD1. CDR1 and CDR2 from the germline V gene are MDHEN and SYDVKM. The V gene end was trimmed by 3 bases and the J gene end by 9 bases; junction bases not matched to a gene: 6. This CDR3 contains 14 residues.

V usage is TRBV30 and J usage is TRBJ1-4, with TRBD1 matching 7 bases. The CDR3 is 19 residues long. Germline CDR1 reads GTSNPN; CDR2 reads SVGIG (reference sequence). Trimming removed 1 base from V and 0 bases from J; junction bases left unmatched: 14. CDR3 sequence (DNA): TGTGCCTGGAGTGGTAAGTTGGGGGACAGCATTGCAACTAATGAAAAACTGTTTTTT. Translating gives CAWSGKLGDSIATNEKLFF.

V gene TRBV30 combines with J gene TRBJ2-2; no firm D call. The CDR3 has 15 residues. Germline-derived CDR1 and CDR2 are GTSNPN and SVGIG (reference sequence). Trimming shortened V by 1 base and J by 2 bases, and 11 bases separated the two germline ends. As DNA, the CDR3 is TGTGCCTGGAGTGCAGGCGGTTACAACACCGGGGAGCTGTTTTTT. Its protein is CAWSAGGYNTGELFF. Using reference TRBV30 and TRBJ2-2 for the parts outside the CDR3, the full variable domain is SQTIHQWPATLVQPVGSPLSLECTVEGTSNPNLYWYRQAAGRGLQLLFYSVGIGQISSEVPQNLSASRPQDRQFILSSKKLLLSDSGFYLCAWSAGGYNTGELFFGEGSRLTVL.

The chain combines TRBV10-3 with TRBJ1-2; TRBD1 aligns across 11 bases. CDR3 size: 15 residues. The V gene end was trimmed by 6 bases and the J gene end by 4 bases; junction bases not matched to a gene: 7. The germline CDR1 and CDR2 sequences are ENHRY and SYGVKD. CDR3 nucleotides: TGTGCCATCAGCCCGGACAGGGGGCGCGGCTATGGCTACACCTTC. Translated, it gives CAISPDRGRGYGYTF.

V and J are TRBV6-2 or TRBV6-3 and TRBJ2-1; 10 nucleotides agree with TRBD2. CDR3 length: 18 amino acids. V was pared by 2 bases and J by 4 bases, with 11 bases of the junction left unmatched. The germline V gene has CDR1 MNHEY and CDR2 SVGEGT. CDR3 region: CASSYRRKAGGQYNEQFF. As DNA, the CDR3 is TGTGCCAGCAGTTACCGACGGAAAGCGGGAGGGCAATACAATGAGCAGTTCTTC.

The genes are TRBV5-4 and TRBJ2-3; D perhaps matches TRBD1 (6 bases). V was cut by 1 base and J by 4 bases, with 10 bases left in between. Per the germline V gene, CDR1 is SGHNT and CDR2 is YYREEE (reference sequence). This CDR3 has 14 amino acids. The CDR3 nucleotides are TGTGCCAGCAGCTTGACAGGGTGGGCAGATACGCAGTATTTT. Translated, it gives CASSLTGWADTQYF.

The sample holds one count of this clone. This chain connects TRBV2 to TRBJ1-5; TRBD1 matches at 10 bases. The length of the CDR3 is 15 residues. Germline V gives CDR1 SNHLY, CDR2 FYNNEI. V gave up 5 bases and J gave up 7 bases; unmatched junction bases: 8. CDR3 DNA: TGTGCCAGCAGTTTTGCGGGACAGGGGATCCAGCCCCAGCATTTT. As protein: CASSFAGQGIQPQHF.

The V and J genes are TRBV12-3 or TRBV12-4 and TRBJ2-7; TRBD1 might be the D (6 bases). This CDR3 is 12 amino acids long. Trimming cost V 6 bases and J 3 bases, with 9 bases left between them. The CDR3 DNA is TGTGCCAGCAGATCGGACAGCTACGAGCAGTACTTC. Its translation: CASRSDSYEQYF.

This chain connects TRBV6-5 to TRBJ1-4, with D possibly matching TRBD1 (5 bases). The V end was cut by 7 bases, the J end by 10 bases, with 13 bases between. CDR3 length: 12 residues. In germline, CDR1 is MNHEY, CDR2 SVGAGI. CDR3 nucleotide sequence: TGTGCCAGCATCGTTCTGGGGGGAAAACTGTTTTTT. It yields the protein CASIVLGGKLFF.

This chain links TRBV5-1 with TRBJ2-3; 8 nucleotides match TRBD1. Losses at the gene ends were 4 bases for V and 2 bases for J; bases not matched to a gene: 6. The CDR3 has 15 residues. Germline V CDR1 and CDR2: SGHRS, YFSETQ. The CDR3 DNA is TGCGCCAGCAGCCTCAGACAGGGGATCACAGATACGCAGTATTTT. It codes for CASSLRQGITDTQYF.

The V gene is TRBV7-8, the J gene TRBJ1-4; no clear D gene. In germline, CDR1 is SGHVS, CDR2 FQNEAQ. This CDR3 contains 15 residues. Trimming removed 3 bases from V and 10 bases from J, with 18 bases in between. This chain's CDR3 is CASSLESAARRKLFF. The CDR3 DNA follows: TGTGCCAGCAGCTTGGAGAGTGCTGCTCGGAGAAAACTGTTTTTT.

The CDR3 nucleotides are TGTGCCAGCGGGTCAGATTGGACAACTAATGAAAAACTGTTTTTT. It encodes CASGSDWTTNEKLFF. The V call is TRBV6-5, the J call TRBJ1-4, with D unresolved. This CDR3 has 15 amino acids. Trimming pared 8 bases from V and 0 bases from J, leaving 13 bases between. Per germline, CDR1 MNHEY and CDR2 SVGAGI.

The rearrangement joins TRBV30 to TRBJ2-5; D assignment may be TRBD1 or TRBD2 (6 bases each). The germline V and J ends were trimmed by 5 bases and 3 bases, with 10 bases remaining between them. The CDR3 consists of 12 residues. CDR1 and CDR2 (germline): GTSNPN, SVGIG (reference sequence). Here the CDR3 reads CAWDGGEETQYF. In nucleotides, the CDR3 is TGTGCCTGGGACGGGGGCGAAGAGACCCAGTACTTC.

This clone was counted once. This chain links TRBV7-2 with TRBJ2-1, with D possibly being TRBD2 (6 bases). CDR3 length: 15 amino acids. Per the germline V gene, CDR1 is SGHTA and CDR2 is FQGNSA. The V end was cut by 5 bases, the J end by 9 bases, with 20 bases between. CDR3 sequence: CASSLGGPGGVEQFF. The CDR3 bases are TGTGCCAGCAGCCTCGGAGGTCCCGGGGGTGTTGAGCAGTTCTTC.

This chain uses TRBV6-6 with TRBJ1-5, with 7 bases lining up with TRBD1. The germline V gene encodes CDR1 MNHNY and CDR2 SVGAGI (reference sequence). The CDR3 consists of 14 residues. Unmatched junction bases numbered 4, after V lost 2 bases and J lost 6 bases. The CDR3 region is CASSYQGTVQPQHF. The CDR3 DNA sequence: TGTGCCAGCAGTTACCAGGGGACAGTTCAGCCCCAGCATTTT.

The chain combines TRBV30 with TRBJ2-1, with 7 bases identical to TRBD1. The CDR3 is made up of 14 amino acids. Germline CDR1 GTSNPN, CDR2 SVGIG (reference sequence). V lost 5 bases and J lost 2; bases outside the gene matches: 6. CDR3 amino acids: CAWGPGQTYNEQFF. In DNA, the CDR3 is TGTGCCTGGGGGCCGGGACAGACCTACAATGAGCAGTTCTTC.

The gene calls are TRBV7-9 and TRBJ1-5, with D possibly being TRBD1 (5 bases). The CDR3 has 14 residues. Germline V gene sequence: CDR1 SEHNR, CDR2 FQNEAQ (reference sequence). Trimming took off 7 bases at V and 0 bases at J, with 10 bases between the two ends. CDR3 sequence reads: CASIITGSNQPQHF. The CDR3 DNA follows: TGTGCCAGCATTATTACAGGTAGCAATCAGCCCCAGCATTTT.

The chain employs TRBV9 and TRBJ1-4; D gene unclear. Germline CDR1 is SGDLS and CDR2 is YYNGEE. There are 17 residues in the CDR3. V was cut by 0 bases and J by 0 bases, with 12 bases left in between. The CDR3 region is CASSVGLGIATNEKLFF. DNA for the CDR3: TGTGCCAGCAGCGTAGGGCTGGGAATCGCAACTAATGAAAAACTGTTTTTT.